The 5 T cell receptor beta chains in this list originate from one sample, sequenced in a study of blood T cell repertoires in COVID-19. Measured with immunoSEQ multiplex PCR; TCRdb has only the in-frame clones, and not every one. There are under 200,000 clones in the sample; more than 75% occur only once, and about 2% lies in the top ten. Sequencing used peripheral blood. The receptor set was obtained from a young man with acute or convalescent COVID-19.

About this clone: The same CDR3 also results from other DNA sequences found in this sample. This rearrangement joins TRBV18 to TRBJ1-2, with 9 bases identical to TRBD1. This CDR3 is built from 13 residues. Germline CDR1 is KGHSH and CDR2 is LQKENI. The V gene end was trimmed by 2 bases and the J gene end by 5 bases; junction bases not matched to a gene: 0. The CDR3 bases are TGTGCCAGCTCACCAGGGACAGGGTATGGCTACACCTTC. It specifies CASSPGTGYGYTF.

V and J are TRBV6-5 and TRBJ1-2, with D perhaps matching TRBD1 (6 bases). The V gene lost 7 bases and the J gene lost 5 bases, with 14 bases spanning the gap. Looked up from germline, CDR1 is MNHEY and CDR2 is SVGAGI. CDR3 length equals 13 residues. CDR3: CASTDRNWYGYTF. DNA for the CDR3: TGTGCCAGCACCGACAGGAATTGGTATGGCTACACCTTC.

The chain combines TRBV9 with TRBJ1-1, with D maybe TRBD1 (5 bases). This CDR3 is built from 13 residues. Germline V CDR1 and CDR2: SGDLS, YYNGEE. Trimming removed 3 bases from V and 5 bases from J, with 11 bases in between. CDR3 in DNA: TGTGCCAGCAGCGGCGGGGGGTGGACTGAAGCTTTCTTT. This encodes CASSGGGWTEAFF. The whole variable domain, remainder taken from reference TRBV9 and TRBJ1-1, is DSGVTQTPKHLITATGQRVTLRCSPRSGDLSVYWYQQSLDQGLQFLIQYYNGEERAKGNILERFSAQQFPDLHSELNLSSLELGDSALYFCASSGGGWTEAFFGQGTRLTVV.

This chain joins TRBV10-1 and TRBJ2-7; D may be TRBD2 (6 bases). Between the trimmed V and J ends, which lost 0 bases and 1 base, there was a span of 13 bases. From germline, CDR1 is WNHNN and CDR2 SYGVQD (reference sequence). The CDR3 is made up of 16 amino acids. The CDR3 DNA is TGCGCCAGCAGTGAGTCTCTTAGGACTACATCCTACGAGCAGTACTTC. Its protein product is CASSESLRTTSYEQYF.

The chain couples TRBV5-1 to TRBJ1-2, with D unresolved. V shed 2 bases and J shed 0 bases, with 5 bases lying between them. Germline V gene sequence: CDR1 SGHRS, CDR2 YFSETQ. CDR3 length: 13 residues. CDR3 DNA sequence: TGCGCCAGCAGCTTAACAACTAACTATGGCTACACCTTC. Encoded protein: CASSLTTNYGYTF.